Listed below are T cell receptor beta chains from one sample, sequenced in a study of T cells in tuberculosis. TCRdb keeps only in-frame clones here, not all; method: immunoSEQ multiplex PCR. The sample lists about 24,000 clones; nearly 97% were seen once. The specimen was PBMCs. All receptors come from a donor between 10 and 29 years old with latent tuberculosis or without tuberculosis infection. CDR3s include the opening cysteine and the closing phenylalanine or tryptophan. D genes are given only for firm matches. Size is omitted from some rows. Given values are once, few, many or a class for expanded clones.

D,size,J,V,DNA,CDR3
.,once,TRBJ1-3,TRBV4-1,TGCGCCAGCAGCCAAGTCGTAACCAGGGGTCCTGGAAACACCATATATTTT,CASSQVVTRGPGNTIYF
.,once,TRBJ1-1,TRBV10-2,TGCGCCAGCAGTAATACAGGGAACACTGATCACTTCTTT,CASSNTGNTDHFF
.,.,TRBJ1-3,TRBV5-4,TGTGCCAGCAGCTTGGCGGGGGTCCTAGTACAGTTCTTCTCTGGAAACACCATATATTTT,CASSLAGVLVQFFSGNTIYF
.,.,TRBJ1-6,TRBV9,TGTGCCAGCAGCGGAGGAAGGCAGGGGTATTCACCCCTCCACTTT,CASSGGRQGYSPLHF
TRBD1,.,TRBJ1-2,TRBV4-1,TGCGCCAGCAGCCTCCTCGGCCCAGGGGGCTATGGCTACACCTTC,CASSLLGPGGYGYTF
.,.,TRBJ1-1,TRBV20-1,TGCAGTGCTAGGGCAGGCGCTGAAGCTTTCTTT,CSARAGAEAFF
TRBD2,.,TRBJ2-3,TRBV7-3,TGTGCCAGCAGCCCCTGGGCTAGCGGGAGCACAGATACGCAGTATTTT,CASSPWASGSTDTQYF
.,.,TRBJ1-5,TRBV21-1,TGTGCCAGCAGCAAAGCGCCGTCATGGCAGGGTAGAAATCAGCCCCAGCATTTT,CASSKAPSWQGRNQPQHF
.,.,TRBJ2-1,TRBV19,TGTGCCAGTAGATTCAAACAGTGGGACAATGAGCAGTTCTTC,CASRFKQWDNEQFF
.,.,TRBJ1-3,TRBV5-1,TGCGCCAGCAGCTTGGATCCCCACTCTGGAAACACCATATATTTT,CASSLDPHSGNTIYF